These 10 T cell receptor beta chains were sequenced from one sample in a study of shared clonotypes between healthy human individuals. Measured with immunoSEQ multiplex PCR; TCRdb has only the in-frame clones, and not every one. The profile shows about 2.3 million clones, just over 90% of them singletons. Sequenced: naive CD4+ T cells from PBMCs. Subset here: CD45RA+ positively selected. These TCRs come from a man aged 18-30 years in good health. Some clones in this sample may be carry-over from other donors' samples.

The chain has TRBV5-1 and TRBJ2-1, with 11 bases matching TRBD2. V gave up 4 bases and J gave up 12 bases; unmatched junction bases: 6. CDR1 and CDR2 from the germline V gene are SGHRS and YFSETQ. CDR3 length equals 13 residues. In DNA form, the CDR3 reads TGCGCCAGCAGCCCGGCTAGCGGGAGGTGGCAGTTCTTC. This codes for CASSPASGRWQFF.

The rearrangement joins TRBV5-4 to TRBJ1-1; the D is unclear. The CDR3 spans 14 residues. V lost 3 bases and J lost 4, with 13 bases in between. Germline CDR1 is SGHNT and CDR2 is YYREEE (reference sequence). The CDR3 DNA follows: TGTGCCAGCAGCTGGGTTATGGGGAGCACTGAAGCTTTCTTT. This gives the protein CASSWVMGSTEAFF. Full variable domain (remainder filled in from reference TRBV5-4 and TRBJ1-1): ETGVTQSPTHLIKTRGQQVTLRCSSQSGHNTVSWYQQALGQGPQFIFQYYREEENGRGNFPPRFSGLQFPNYSSELNVNALELDDSALYLCASSWVMGSTEAFFGQGTRLTVV.

The chain joins TRBV30 to TRBJ1-4; 11 bases match TRBD1. Per germline, CDR1 GTSNPN and CDR2 SVGIG (reference sequence). The CDR3 loop spans 15 amino acids. V was clipped by 4 bases and J by 7 bases; unmatched bases: 8. The CDR3: CAWIPGDRGAEKLFF. CDR3 nucleotide sequence: TGTGCCTGGATCCCGGGGGACAGGGGGGCTGAAAAACTGTTTTTT. Full variable domain (missing parts from reference TRBV30 and TRBJ1-4): SQTIHQWPATLVQPVGSPLSLECTVEGTSNPNLYWYRQAAGRGLQLLFYSVGIGQISSEVPQNLSASRPQDRQFILSSKKLLLSDSGFYLCAWIPGDRGAEKLFFGSGTQLSVL.

The chain combines TRBV7-9 with TRBJ2-7, with D possibly being TRBD1 (6 bases). Deletions cut 3 bases from V and 5 bases from J, with 11 bases between. The germline V gene has CDR1 SEHNR and CDR2 FQNEAQ (reference sequence). This CDR3 contains 13 residues. CDR3 nucleotides: TGTGCCAGCAGCTTCCGCAGGGGCAACGAGCAGTACTTC. It yields the protein CASSFRRGNEQYF.

V and J are TRBV29-1 and TRBJ2-1; D may be TRBD2 (5 bases). The germline CDR1 and CDR2 sequences are SQVTM and ANQGSEA. This CDR3 has 15 residues. The V and J ends lost 5 bases and 9 bases respectively, with 23 bases between them. The CDR3 bases are TGCAGCGTTTTGAGCTACCTTGGGGAGAAAGGTGAGCAGTTCTTC. Residues: CSVLSYLGEKGEQFF.

The chain is built from TRBV5-1 and TRBJ1-5; D is unresolved. The CDR3 is 15 residues long. Trimming removed 4 bases at V and 2 bases at J, with 13 bases between. CDR1 and CDR2 (germline): SGHRS, YFSETQ. The CDR3 here is CASSPRPNGNQPQHF. For the CDR3, the DNA is TGCGCCAGCAGCCCCCGGCCCAACGGCAATCAGCCCCAGCATTTT.

This chain joins TRBV4-1 and TRBJ2-2, with TRBD1 matching over 8 bases. Trimming at V came to 6 bases and at J to 0 bases, leaving 6 bases not matched to a gene. CDR1 is MGHRA, CDR2 YSYEKL, per germline. The CDR3 covers 16 residues. The CDR3 bases are TGCGCCAGCAGGGTCGGACAGGGAACGAACACCGGGGAGCTGTTTTTT. This codes for CASRVGQGTNTGELFF.

The rearrangement uses TRBV28 and TRBJ1-4; 9 bases are a match to TRBD1. Looked up from germline, CDR1 is MDHEN and CDR2 is SYDVKM. The CDR3 sequence is 13 residues long. V gave up 9 bases and J gave up 8 bases; unmatched junction bases: 7. CDR3 sequence (DNA): TGTGCCAGTGCCGGGACAGGGAGGGAAAAACTGTTTTTT. Its translation: CASAGTGREKLFF.

V gene TRBV30 combines with J gene TRBJ1-1; D uncertain. Germline CDR1 is GTSNPN and CDR2 is SVGIG (reference sequence). The CDR3 is 11 amino acids. V dropped 8 bases and J dropped 1 base, with 8 bases sitting between them. This CDR3 reads CAGGSNTEAFF. CDR3 in DNA: TGTGCCGGTGGGTCGAACACTGAAGCTTTCTTT.

The chain links TRBV7-9 to TRBJ2-7; no clear D. Between the trimmed V and J ends, which lost 5 bases and 2 bases, there was a span of 22 bases. CDR1 and CDR2 from the germline V gene are SEHNR and FQNEAQ (reference sequence). The CDR3 runs to 17 residues. CDR3 coding DNA: TGTGCCAGCAGCGAAATCCCCAGCCAAACTTTTACCTACGAGCAGTACTTC. Amino acid sequence: CASSEIPSQTFTYEQYF.